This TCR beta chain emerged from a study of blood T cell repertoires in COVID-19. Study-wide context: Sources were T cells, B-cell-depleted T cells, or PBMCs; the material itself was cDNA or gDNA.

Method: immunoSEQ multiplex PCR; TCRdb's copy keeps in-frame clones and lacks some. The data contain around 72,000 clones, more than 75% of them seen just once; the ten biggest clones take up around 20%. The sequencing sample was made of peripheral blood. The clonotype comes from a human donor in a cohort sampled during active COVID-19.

CDR3 DNA: TGTGCCAGCAGCGACAGACAGGGGCCCACTAGTGGCTACACCTTC. Its protein is CASSDRQGPTSGYTF. The chain is built from TRBV9 and TRBJ1-2, with 8 nucleotides matching TRBD1. The V segment lost 3 bases and the J segment 7 bases; nucleotides outside the gene matches: 11. The CDR3 spans 15 residues. CDR1 is SGDLS, CDR2 YYNGEE, per germline.